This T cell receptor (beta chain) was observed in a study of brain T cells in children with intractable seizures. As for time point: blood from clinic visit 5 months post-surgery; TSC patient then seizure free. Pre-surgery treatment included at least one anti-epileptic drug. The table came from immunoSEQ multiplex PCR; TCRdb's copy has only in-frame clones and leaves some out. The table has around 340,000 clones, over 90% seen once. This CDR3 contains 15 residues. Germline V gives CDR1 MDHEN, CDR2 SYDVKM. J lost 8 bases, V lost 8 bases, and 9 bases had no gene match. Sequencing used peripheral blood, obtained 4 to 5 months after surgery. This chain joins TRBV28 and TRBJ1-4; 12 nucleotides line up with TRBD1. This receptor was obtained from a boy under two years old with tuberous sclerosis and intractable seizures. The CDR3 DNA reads TGTGCCAGCCAAAGGGGGACAGGGGGCGCCGAAAAACTGTTTTTT. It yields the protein CASQRGTGGAEKLFF.